These 4 T cell receptor beta chains originate from one sample sequenced in a study of regulatory T cells in long-lasting Graves disease. TCR beta libraries were built with iRepertoire HTBI primers and Arm-PCR of CDR3 regions. TCRdb re-analysed the multiplex PCR reads in MiXCR, keeping a single row per CDR3 protein. Seen here are some 400,000 distinct CDR3 sequences, more than 13% observed once, and the top ten hold around 17%. Time point indicated: newly diagnosed GD, antithyroid drugs for less than 3 months. From RNA extracted from PBMCs, the TCR library was made. Another study also made use of these data, one on T cells in Graves' hyperthyroidism and ophthalmopathy.

Sample: peripheral blood mononuclear cells (PBMCs), taken at new diagnosis, from a patient treated with antithyroid drugs. The receptors come from a woman aged 25 to 45 with Graves disease.

The chain combines TRBV28 with TRBJ1-2; 9 nucleotides align to TRBD1. V shed 4 bases, J shed 4 bases, and the junction held 4 bases outside the gene matches. This CDR3 has 14 residues. Germline V gene sequence: CDR1 MDHEN, CDR2 SYDVKM. The CDR3: CASSWRDRVYGYTF. CDR3 nucleotides: TGTGCCAGCAGTTGGCGGGACAGGGTCTATGGCTACACCTTC.

This clonotype has more than one count but fewer than ten. Given the absence of the conserved phenylalanine or tryptophan at the CDR3 end, a read error is likely. The rearrangement joins TRBV18 to TRBJ1-1; perhaps TRBD1 as D (6 bases). Germline values: CDR1 KGHSH, CDR2 LQKENI. The V end was cut by 4 bases, the J end by 3 bases, with 12 bases between. The length of the CDR3 is 14 residues. The CDR3 sequence is CASSLTGQHTEAFS. In DNA, the CDR3 is TGTGCCAGCTCACTCACCGGACAGCACACTGAAGCTTTCTCT.

This clonotype came up many times. V is TRBV29-1 and J is TRBJ2-7; the D gene is possibly TRBD1 (6 bases). CDR3 length equals 13 residues. The V end lost 6 bases, the J end lost 4 bases, and 16 bases lay between the germline ends. Germline-derived CDR1 and CDR2 are SQVTM and ANQGSEA. The CDR3 sequence: CSVETGHSYEQYF. CDR3 bases: TGCAGCGTCGAGACAGGACATAGTTACGAGCAGTACTTC.

This clonotype was counted ten times or more. The rearrangement uses TRBV3-1 and TRBJ2-7, with D perhaps TRBD1 (6 bases). This CDR3 spans 14 amino acids. Per germline, CDR1 LGHDT and CDR2 YNNKEL (reference sequence). V was pared by 4 bases and J by 5 bases, with 15 bases between. CDR3 nucleotide sequence: TGTGCCAGCAGCCTTCAAGGACAGCGGAACGAGCAGTACTTC. Encoded protein: CASSLQGQRNEQYF.